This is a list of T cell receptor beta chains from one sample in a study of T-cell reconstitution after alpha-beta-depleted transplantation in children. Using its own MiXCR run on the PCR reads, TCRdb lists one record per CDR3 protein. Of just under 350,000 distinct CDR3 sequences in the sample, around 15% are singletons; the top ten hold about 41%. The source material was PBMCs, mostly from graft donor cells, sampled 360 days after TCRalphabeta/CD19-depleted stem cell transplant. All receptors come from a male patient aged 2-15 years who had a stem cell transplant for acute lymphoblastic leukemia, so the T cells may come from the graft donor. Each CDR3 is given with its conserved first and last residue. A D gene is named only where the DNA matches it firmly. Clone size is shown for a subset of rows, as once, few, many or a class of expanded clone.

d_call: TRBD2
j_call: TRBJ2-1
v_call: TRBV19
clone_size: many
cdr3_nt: TGTGCCAGTAATCAAGCGGGAGGGCCCAATGAGCAGTTCTTC
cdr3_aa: CASNQAGGPNEQFF

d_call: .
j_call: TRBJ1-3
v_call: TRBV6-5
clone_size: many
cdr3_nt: TGTGCCAGCAGTTACTCGAGTTACTCTGGAAACACCATATATTTT
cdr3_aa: CASSYSSYSGNTIYF

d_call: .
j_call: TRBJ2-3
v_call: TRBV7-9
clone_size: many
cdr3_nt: TGTGCCAGCGATACCGGGACGGCTTCAGGTACGCAGTATTTT
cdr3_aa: CASDTGTASGTQYF

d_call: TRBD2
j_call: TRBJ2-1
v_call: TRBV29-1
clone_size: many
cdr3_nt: TGCAGCGTTGAATCCGGGACTAGCGGGTGGAATGAGCAGTTCTTC
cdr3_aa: CSVESGTSGWNEQFF

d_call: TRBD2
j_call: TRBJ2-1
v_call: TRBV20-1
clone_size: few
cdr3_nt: TGCAGTGCTAGAGGCCGAGTATCTAGCGGGGGCTACAATGAGCAGTTCTTC
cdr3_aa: CSARGRVSSGGYNEQFF

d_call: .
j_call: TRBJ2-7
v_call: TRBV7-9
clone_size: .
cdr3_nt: TGTGCCAGCAGCTTTCCCACATATGATCTTCCCACCTACGAGCAGTACTTC
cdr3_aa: CASSFPTYDLPTYEQYF

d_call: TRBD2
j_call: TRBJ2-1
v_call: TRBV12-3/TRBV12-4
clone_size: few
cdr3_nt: TGTGCCAGCAGTACCGGGGGGGGGTCCTACAATGAGCAGTTCTTC
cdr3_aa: CASSTGGGSYNEQFF

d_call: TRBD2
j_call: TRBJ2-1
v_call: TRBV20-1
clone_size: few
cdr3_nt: TGCAGTGCTGCCGACCCAGCGGGAGGGCCGCATGAGCAGTTCTTC
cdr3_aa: CSAADPAGGPHEQFF

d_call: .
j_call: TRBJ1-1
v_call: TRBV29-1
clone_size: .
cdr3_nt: TGCAGCGCCTCCGACCGGGTAGCTTTCTTT
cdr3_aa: CSASDRVAFF

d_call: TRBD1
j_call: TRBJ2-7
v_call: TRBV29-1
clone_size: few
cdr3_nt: TGCAGCGTTGAAGGGGACAGCCTATACGAGCAGTACTTC
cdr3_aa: CSVEGDSLYEQYF

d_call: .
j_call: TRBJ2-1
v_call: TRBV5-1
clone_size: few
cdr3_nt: TGCGCCAGCAGCTTGGCCCAGGACGGAGCCATCGATGAGCAGTTCTTC
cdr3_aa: CASSLAQDGAIDEQFF

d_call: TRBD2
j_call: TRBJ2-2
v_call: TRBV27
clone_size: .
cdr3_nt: TGTGCCAGCCAAACGGGACTAGATTTGGCCGGGGAGCTGTTTTTT
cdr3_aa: CASQTGLDLAGELFF

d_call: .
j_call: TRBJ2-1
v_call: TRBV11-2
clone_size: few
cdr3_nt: TGTGCCAGCAGCTTAGAGGGCCTACAGCGCAATGAGCAGTTCTTC
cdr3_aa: CASSLEGLQRNEQFF

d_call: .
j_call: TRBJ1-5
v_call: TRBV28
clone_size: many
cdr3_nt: TGTGCCAGCAGTCCATGGGGGGGCGATCAGCCCCAGCATTTT
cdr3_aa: CASSPWGGDQPQHF

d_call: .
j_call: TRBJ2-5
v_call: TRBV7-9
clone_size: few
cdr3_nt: TGTGCCAGCAGCTTAAGTATAGGGAAAGAGACCCAGTACTTC
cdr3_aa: CASSLSIGKETQYF

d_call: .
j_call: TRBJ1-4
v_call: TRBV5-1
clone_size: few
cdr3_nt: TGCGCCAGCAGCTTGGATCACTTCTCCCATGAAAAACTGTTTTTT
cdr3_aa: CASSLDHFSHEKLFF

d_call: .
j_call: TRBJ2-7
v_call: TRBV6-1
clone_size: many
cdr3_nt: TGTGCCAGCAGTCCTCGGGACTTCACCTACGAGCAGTACTTC
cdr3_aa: CASSPRDFTYEQYF

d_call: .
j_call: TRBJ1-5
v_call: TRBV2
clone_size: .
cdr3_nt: TGTGCCAGCAGTGAAACAGGGATTCAGCCCCAGCATTTT
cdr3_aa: CASSETGIQPQHF

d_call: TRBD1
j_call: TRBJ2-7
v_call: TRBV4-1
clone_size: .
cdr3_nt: TGCGCCAGCAGCCTCCGCCTCCGGGACAGGGTGAACCTATGCGAGCAGTACTTC
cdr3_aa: CASSLRLRDRVNLCEQYF

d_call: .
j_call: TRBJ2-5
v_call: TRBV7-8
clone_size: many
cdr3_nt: TGTGCCAGCAGCTTAGGGTTGGAGACCCAGTACTTC
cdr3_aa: CASSLGLETQYF

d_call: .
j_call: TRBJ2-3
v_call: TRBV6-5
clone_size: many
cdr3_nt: TGTGCCAGCAGACGGCTAGGGCCCACAGATACGCAGTATTTT
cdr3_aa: CASRRLGPTDTQYF

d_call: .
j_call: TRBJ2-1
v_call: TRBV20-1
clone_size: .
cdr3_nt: TGCAGTGCTAGAGATCCTCTGAGGCTGAACAATGAGCAGTTCTTC
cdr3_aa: CSARDPLRLNNEQFF

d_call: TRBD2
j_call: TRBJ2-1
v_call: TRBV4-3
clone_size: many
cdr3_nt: TGCGCCAGCAGCCCCGCACTAGCGGATTATTACAATGAGCAGTTCTTC
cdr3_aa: CASSPALADYYNEQFF

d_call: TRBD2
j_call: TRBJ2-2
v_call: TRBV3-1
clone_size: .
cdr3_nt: TGTGCCAGCAGCCAATTCGGTCTACTAGCGGGTTACCCCCACGCCGGGGAGCTGTTTTTT
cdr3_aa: CASSQFGLLAGYPHAGELFF

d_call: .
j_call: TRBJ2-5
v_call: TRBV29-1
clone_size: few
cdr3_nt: TGCAGCGTTGAGGTGTGGGGGGGCCAACCCGCCTTCCAAGAGACCCAGTACTTC
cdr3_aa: CSVEVWGGQPAFQETQYF

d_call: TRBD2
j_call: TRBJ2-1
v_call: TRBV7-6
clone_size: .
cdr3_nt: TGTGCCAGCAGCGCGACTAGCGGCCTCTACAATGAGCAGTTCTTC
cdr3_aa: CASSATSGLYNEQFF

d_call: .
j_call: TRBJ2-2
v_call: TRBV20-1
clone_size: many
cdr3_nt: TGCAGTGCTAGAGCCCCGGGACAAAGGAGCGGGGAGCTGTTTTTT
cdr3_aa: CSARAPGQRSGELFF

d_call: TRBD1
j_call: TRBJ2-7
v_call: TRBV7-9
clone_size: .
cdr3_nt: TGTGCCAGCAGCTCGAAAGGAGGACAGGGAGACCCCTACTACGAGCAGTACTTC
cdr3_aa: CASSSKGGQGDPYYEQYF

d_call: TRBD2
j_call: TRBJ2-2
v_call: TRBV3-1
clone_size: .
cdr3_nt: TGTGCCAGCAGCCAAGTAGCGACTAGCCTCGGGGAGCTGTTTTTT
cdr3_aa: CASSQVATSLGELFF

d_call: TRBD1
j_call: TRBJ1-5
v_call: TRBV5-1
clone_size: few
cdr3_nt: TGCGCCAGCAGCTTGGGGGACAGTTACAATCAGCCCCAGCATTTT
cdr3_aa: CASSLGDSYNQPQHF